The rows below give T cell receptor beta chains drawn from one sample of a study of the immune and genomic landscape of osteosarcoma. Some clones are missing from TCRdb's copy, which holds only in-frame ones; the method was immunoSEQ multiplex PCR. The data hold some 10,000 clones, with 55% to 75% observed a single time. Sequencing input: osteosarcoma tumor tissue from the lung. Receptors originate from a human donor with osteosarcoma. CDR3s include the opening cysteine and the closing phenylalanine or tryptophan. D genes are given only for firm matches. Size is omitted from some rows. Given values are once, few, many or a class for expanded clones.

d_gene	abundance	j_gene	v_gene	CDR3nt	CDR3aa
.	.	TRBJ2-1	TRBV9	TGTGCCAGCAGCGTAGAGGGACATAGCTACAATGAGCAGTTCTTC	CASSVEGHSYNEQFF
TRBD1	.	TRBJ2-1	TRBV5-5	TGTGCCAGCAGCCCGACAGGGTGGTCCTACAATGAGCAGTTCTTC	CASSPTGWSYNEQFF
.	.	TRBJ2-3	TRBV5-1	TGCGCCAGCAGCTTGGTCACAGATACGCAGTATTTT	CASSLVTDTQYF
.	few	TRBJ2-6	TRBV7-9	TGTGCCAGCAGCTTACAGGCGACTGGGGCCAACGTCCTGACTTTC	CASSLQATGANVLTF
TRBD1	.	TRBJ2-7	TRBV27	TGTGCCAGCAGTATGGACAGGGGATCCTACGAGCAGTACTTC	CASSMDRGSYEQYF
TRBD1	.	TRBJ2-1	TRBV7-8	TGTGCCAGCAGCTTAGGGGCAGGGGGCTCCCCCAATGAGCAGTTCTTC	CASSLGAGGSPNEQFF
.	.	TRBJ2-1	TRBV5-1	TGCGCCAGCAGCTTGGATCTAATCCTGCGGGTCTCCTACAATGAGCAGTTCTTC	CASSLDLILRVSYNEQFF
.	.	TRBJ2-7	TRBV19	TGTGCCAGTAGTCTCGGGACGACCTACGAGCAGTACTTC	CASSLGTTYEQYF
.	few	TRBJ1-1	TRBV6-5	TGTGCCAGCAGCCAAATCGGCCTAAACACTGAAGCTTTCTTT	CASSQIGLNTEAFF
.	.	TRBJ2-7	TRBV6-1	TGTGCCAGCAGTGAAGAGGACAGTAGCTCCTACGAGCAGTACTTC	CASSEEDSSSYEQYF
TRBD1	.	TRBJ1-2	TRBV6-6	TGTGCCAGCAGTTACGGGGGACAGCCCTATGGCTACACCTTC	CASSYGGQPYGYTF
TRBD1	.	TRBJ1-6	TRBV6-1	TGTGCCAGCAGTGCACTTACAGGGGGCAATTCACCCCTCCACTTT	CASSALTGGNSPLHF
.	.	TRBJ2-7	TRBV5-3	TGTGCCAGCAGCTTGGACGGATACTACGAGCAGTACTTC	CASSLDGYYEQYF
TRBD1	.	TRBJ2-3	TRBV28	TGTGCCAGCAGTCCCCACAGGGGAGGCACAGATACGCAGTATTTT	CASSPHRGGTDTQYF
TRBD2	.	TRBJ2-5	TRBV6-1	TGTGCCAGCAAACGGGGGGAGGGGGAGACCCAGTACTTC	CASKRGEGETQYF
.	once	TRBJ2-5	TRBV7-6	TGTGCCAGCAGCTTAGCGACAGGATATAGAGCGGTTGGGACCCAGTACTTC	CASSLATGYRAVGTQYF
.	.	TRBJ2-7	TRBV9	TGTGCCAGCAGCGTAGGCCCCCGGCCCTACGAGCAGTACTTC	CASSVGPRPYEQYF
.	.	TRBJ2-3	TRBV6-1	TGTGCCAGCAGTGGCGCGGGGTCTACCGCCACAGATACGCAGTATTTT	CASSGAGSTATDTQYF
.	.	TRBJ2-7	TRBV30	TGTGCCTGGACCACGGGTAGGGAACCCTACGAGCAGTACTTC	CAWTTGREPYEQYF
.	.	TRBJ2-2	TRBV18	TGTGCCAGCTCACCTCAAGGGTTTGACACCGGGGAGCTGTTTTTT	CASSPQGFDTGELFF
.	.	TRBJ2-1	TRBV27	TGTGCCAGCACAGGGTACAGACTGAGACAGTTCTTC	CASTGYRLRQFF
.	once	TRBJ2-3	TRBV27	TGTGCCAGCAGTTTAATTGCGGAAAGCACAGATACGCAGTATTTT	CASSLIAESTDTQYF
.	few	TRBJ2-2	TRBV9	TGTGCCAGCAGTCAGAACACCGGGGAGCTGTTTTTT	CASSQNTGELFF
.	medium-sized	TRBJ1-2	TRBV6-5	TGTGCCAGCAGTCCCTCTGGACGGTCTATCTATGGCTACACCTTC	CASSPSGRSIYGYTF
.	once	TRBJ1-6	TRBV27	TGTGCCAGCAGTTTTCATTATAATTCACCCCTCCACTTT	CASSFHYNSPLHF
.	.	TRBJ1-1	TRBV19	TGTGCCAGTAGTATAGACCCTGGGTCTGATGAAGCTTTCTTT	CASSIDPGSDEAFF
.	.	TRBJ1-1	TRBV27	TGTGCCAGCAGCAGAGGGGAGACTGAAGCTTTCTTT	CASSRGETEAFF
.	.	TRBJ2-3	TRBV6-1	TGTGCCAGCAGTTCCCAGAGCGGAGATACGCAGTATTTT	CASSSQSGDTQYF
.	.	TRBJ2-5	TRBV9	TGTGCCAGCAGCGCCGACGGCCTCCAAGAGACCCAGTACTTC	CASSADGLQETQYF
.	.	TRBJ1-2	TRBV30	TGTGCCTGGAGACGAGGGGGCTACACCTTC	CAWRRGGYTF
.	few	TRBJ1-2	TRBV6-5	TGTGCCAGCAGCCTACAGGCTACTAACTATGGCTACACCTTC	CASSLQATNYGYTF
.	.	TRBJ2-7	TRBV5-1	TGCGCCAGCAGCTTGGACAGGAGCGGGCTCGAGCAGTACTTC	CASSLDRSGLEQYF
.	.	TRBJ2-6	TRBV4-2	TGTGCCAGCAGCCAACAGGGCAGGGTAGTATCTGGGGCCAACGTCCTGACTTTC	CASSQQGRVVSGANVLTF
.	.	TRBJ1-2	TRBV5-1	TGCGCCAGCAGCTTGCTGACAGCATTCTATGGCTACACCTTC	CASSLLTAFYGYTF
.	once	TRBJ2-2	TRBV6-1	TGTGCCAGCACCGGGGGCGCGGACACCGGGGAGCTGTTTTTT	CASTGGADTGELFF
.	few	TRBJ2-1	TRBV7-7	TGTGCTAGCAGCTTAGAGGGGCTAGATATGGATGAGCAGTTCTTC	CASSLEGLDMDEQFF
TRBD2	.	TRBJ2-1	TRBV7-9	TGTGCCAGCAACGAAGGACTAGCGGATTACAATGAGCAGTTCTTC	CASNEGLADYNEQFF
TRBD1	.	TRBJ2-2	TRBV10-1	TGCGCCAGCAGAAGGGACAGAGACACCGGGGAGCTGTTTTTT	CASRRDRDTGELFF
.	few	TRBJ1-5	TRBV28	TGTGCCAGCAGCCAGGGAATGAAGGGCAATCAGCCCCAGCATTTT	CASSQGMKGNQPQHF
TRBD2	.	TRBJ2-3	TRBV4-3	TGCGCCAGCAGCGGGACTAGCGGCACAGATACGCAGTATTTT	CASSGTSGTDTQYF
TRBD1	.	TRBJ2-7	TRBV19	TGTGCCAGTAACGTACAGGGGACCTACGAGCAGTACTTC	CASNVQGTYEQYF
TRBD1	few	TRBJ1-5	TRBV28	TGTGCCAGCAGACAGGGGTTTAGTAACAATCAGCCCCAGCATTTT	CASRQGFSNNQPQHF
TRBD1	.	TRBJ2-3	TRBV30	TGTGCCTGTCCCGGGGACAGGGGGCTCACAGATACGCAGTATTTT	CACPGDRGLTDTQYF
.	.	TRBJ2-1	TRBV7-9	TGTGCCAGCAACGCGAGGGCGCCCGCCAACTTGGTGCCTGAGCAGTTCTTC	CASNARAPANLVPEQFF
.	.	TRBJ2-1	TRBV7-3	TGTGCCAGCAGCTTAAATACAGGGTGGGATGAGCAGTTCTTC	CASSLNTGWDEQFF
.	.	TRBJ2-1	TRBV7-3	TGTGCCAGCAGCTTAAGTGGCGGGACTGAGCAGTTCTTC	CASSLSGGTEQFF
TRBD1	few	TRBJ2-5	TRBV29-1	TGCAGCGTCCAAACGACAGGGGAAGAGACCCAGTACTTC	CSVQTTGEETQYF
.	medium-sized	TRBJ2-7	TRBV5-1	TGCGCCAGCAGCCCCGACAGCGTCGACGAGCAGTACTTC	CASSPDSVDEQYF